This is a list of T cell receptor beta chains from one sample in a study of PD-1 and CTLA-4 blockade in melanoma. Data came from immunoSEQ multiplex PCR; TCRdb stores just in-frame clones and leaves some out. The profile covers approximately 33,000 clones, with 91% appearing a single time and about 8% taken by the ten largest. Sequencing was performed on CD8+ T cells from peripheral blood, taken from a patient given anti-PD-1 treatment. The receptors come from a human donor with melanoma. Both conserved end residues are trimmed from each CDR3. The D gene is left open where the match is weak. Where a row states a size, it is once, few, many or the class of an expanded clone; other rows omit it.

v_call: TRBV9; d_call: .; clone_size: .; j_call: TRBJ1-1; cdr3_aa: ASSVGRGWTEAF
v_call: TRBV19; d_call: .; clone_size: .; j_call: TRBJ2-6; cdr3_aa: ASSIESLLSGANVLT
v_call: TRBV30; d_call: .; clone_size: .; j_call: TRBJ1-5; cdr3_aa: AWSVGQSNQPQH
v_call: TRBV2; d_call: .; clone_size: .; j_call: TRBJ2-6; cdr3_aa: AVGDGRVLT
v_call: TRBV10-2; d_call: .; clone_size: .; j_call: TRBJ2-3; cdr3_aa: ASLAVEVDTQY
v_call: TRBV5-1; d_call: TRBD2; clone_size: .; j_call: TRBJ2-7; cdr3_aa: ASRSGSPYEQY
v_call: TRBV28; d_call: .; clone_size: once; j_call: TRBJ1-5; cdr3_aa: ASSLSWPGNQPQH
v_call: TRBV10-3; d_call: TRBD1; clone_size: .; j_call: TRBJ1-1; cdr3_aa: AISSPGQGITEAF
v_call: TRBV7-9; d_call: TRBD1; clone_size: .; j_call: TRBJ1-1; cdr3_aa: ASSLGQGEGTEAF
v_call: TRBV15; d_call: TRBD2; clone_size: .; j_call: TRBJ2-1; cdr3_aa: ATSRTSGLDNEQF
v_call: TRBV13; d_call: .; clone_size: .; j_call: TRBJ2-5; cdr3_aa: ASSLGTASGTQY
v_call: TRBV3-1/TRBV3-2; d_call: .; clone_size: .; j_call: TRBJ2-2; cdr3_aa: ASSRGAGNTGELF
v_call: TRBV7-9; d_call: TRBD2; clone_size: .; j_call: TRBJ2-1; cdr3_aa: ASSDRGLAGGPYNEQF
v_call: TRBV21-1; d_call: .; clone_size: .; j_call: TRBJ2-1; cdr3_aa: ASSKSRLAGEIGVHNEQF
v_call: TRBV7-9; d_call: .; clone_size: once; j_call: TRBJ1-5; cdr3_aa: ASSGETEVSNQPQH
v_call: TRBV10-3; d_call: TRBD1; clone_size: .; j_call: TRBJ2-1; cdr3_aa: AISDFGTGDDEQF
v_call: TRBV19; d_call: .; clone_size: .; j_call: TRBJ1-2; cdr3_aa: ASSIEWAASYGYT
v_call: TRBV29-1; d_call: TRBD1; clone_size: .; j_call: TRBJ1-3; cdr3_aa: SASRGTAGNTIY
v_call: TRBV13; d_call: TRBD2; clone_size: .; j_call: TRBJ2-2; cdr3_aa: ASSPEREAPNTGELF
v_call: TRBV6-1; d_call: .; clone_size: .; j_call: TRBJ2-5; cdr3_aa: ASSEFWETQY
v_call: TRBV19; d_call: TRBD1; clone_size: once; j_call: TRBJ2-3; cdr3_aa: ASSIGTGGGTDTQY
v_call: TRBV4-1; d_call: .; clone_size: once; j_call: TRBJ2-2; cdr3_aa: ASSQGLLTGELF
v_call: TRBV19; d_call: .; clone_size: once; j_call: TRBJ1-5; cdr3_aa: ASSISSGRTYQPQH
v_call: TRBV2; d_call: .; clone_size: .; j_call: TRBJ1-5; cdr3_aa: ASEGHNQPQH
v_call: TRBV18; d_call: .; clone_size: .; j_call: TRBJ2-2; cdr3_aa: ASSPSPANTGELF
v_call: TRBV12-3/TRBV12-4; d_call: .; clone_size: .; j_call: TRBJ1-3; cdr3_aa: ASLSSGNTIY
v_call: TRBV7-9; d_call: .; clone_size: once; j_call: TRBJ2-1; cdr3_aa: ASSSGRNEQF
v_call: TRBV27; d_call: .; clone_size: .; j_call: TRBJ1-4; cdr3_aa: ASSPRVIPNEKLF
v_call: TRBV7-8; d_call: .; clone_size: .; j_call: TRBJ2-1; cdr3_aa: ASSLTRQPNEQF
v_call: TRBV10-1; d_call: .; clone_size: .; j_call: TRBJ2-3; cdr3_aa: ASSLGRWDDTQY
v_call: TRBV6-5; d_call: TRBD1; clone_size: .; j_call: TRBJ2-7; cdr3_aa: ASSYVQGAYEQY
v_call: TRBV11-2; d_call: .; clone_size: .; j_call: TRBJ2-3; cdr3_aa: ASSFPFQIDEGTDTQY